The sequence of this T cell receptor (beta chain) was determined in a study of patients and donors after allogeneic stem cell transplantation. The CDR3 runs to 15 residues. Trimming cost V 6 bases and J 4 bases; bases outside gene matches: 8. TCRdb reprocessed the RT-PCR reads via MiXCR and lists one record per CDR3 protein. The table records about 200,000 distinct CDR3 sequences, 35% to 45% of them present only once. This receptor was identified in a human donor who was either an allogeneic HSCT recipient or a stem cell or donor lymphocyte infusion donor (not recorded which). It is not recorded whose cells these are; they may come from a transplant donor. The chain recombines TRBV12-3 or TRBV12-4 with TRBJ2-2; 7 nucleotides align to TRBD2. The source material was blood, either unsorted or a sorted T cell fraction (not recorded which). CDR3: CASRWDYPGTGELFF. DNA of the CDR3: TGTGCCAGCAGATGGGACTACCCGGGCACCGGGGAGCTGTTTTTT.